Listed here are 5 T cell receptor beta chains from one sample, sequenced in a study of T cell changes during pregnancy in multiple sclerosis (dated by TCRdb to between 2017 and 2020). Libraries were constructed by the immunoSEQ multiplex PCR assay. This is the immuneACCESS table as TCRdb keeps it, with only in-frame sequences that have V and J called. A part of the clones is gone; compared with another copy, unresolved V genes explain less than half, and the rest is unexplained. The sample profile shows about 75,000 clones; over 85% of them were found once. Approximately 0.15% of the sample belongs to the ten largest clones. The sample was CD4+ T cells from peripheral blood mononuclear cells, taken after pregnancy. The receptors were sampled from a female donor with multiple sclerosis, enrolled in a pregnancy study.

J is TRBJ2-7 and V is TRBV21-1; the table calls TRBD1, which could not be checked here. TRBV21-1 is shown as a pseudogene. The length of the CDR3 is 16 residues. DNA for the CDR3: TGTGCCAGCAGCAAAGGAGGGACACAGATCTACTACGAGCAGTACTTC. This encodes CASSKGGTQIYYEQYF.

The chain couples TRBV5-1 to TRBJ2-3; 12 bases map to TRBD2. V shed 4 bases, J shed 3 bases, and the junction held 6 bases outside the gene matches. Germline-derived CDR1 and CDR2 are SGHRS and YFSETQ. The CDR3 has 16 amino acids. CDR3 amino acids: CASSPLAGGPTDTQYF. In nucleotides, the CDR3 is TGCGCCAGCAGCCCCCTAGCGGGAGGGCCTACAGATACGCAGTATTTT.

The chain employs TRBV5-4 and TRBJ1-1; 12 bases line up with TRBD1. V lost 3 bases to trimming and J lost 0 bases; unmatched junction nucleotides: 3. CDR1 SGHNT and CDR2 YYREEE come from the germline V gene (reference sequence). This CDR3 has 16 amino acids. CDR3 protein: CASSWGQGAVNTEAFF. CDR3 nucleotides: TGTGCCAGCAGCTGGGGACAGGGGGCGGTGAACACTGAAGCTTTCTTT. Supplemented by reference TRBV5-4 and TRBJ1-1, the full variable domain reads ETGVTQSPTHLIKTRGQQVTLRCSSQSGHNTVSWYQQALGQGPQFIFQYYREEENGRGNFPPRFSGLQFPNYSSELNVNALELDDSALYLCASSWGQGAVNTEAFFGQGTRLTVV.

The genes are TRBV5-4 and TRBJ2-7; 12 nucleotides match TRBD1. This CDR3 comprises 16 residues. Germline V gene sequence: CDR1 SGHNT, CDR2 YYREEE (reference sequence). With 9 bases clipped from V and 4 bases from J, the junction kept 14 bases outside the gene matches. This CDR3 reads CATGEVGTGGFYEQYF. The CDR3 DNA is TGTGCCACCGGAGAAGTTGGGACAGGGGGCTTTTACGAGCAGTACTTC.

The genes are TRBV19 and TRBJ2-1, with 10 bases aligning to TRBD2. The CDR3 has 15 residues. Germline V lookup: CDR1 LNHDA, CDR2 SQIVND (reference sequence). V trimming: 3 bases; J trimming: 9 bases; junction bases outside the gene matches: 8. The CDR3 spells CASSITSGTPVEQFF. The CDR3 nucleotides are TGTGCCAGTAGTATTACTAGCGGGACGCCAGTTGAGCAGTTCTTC.